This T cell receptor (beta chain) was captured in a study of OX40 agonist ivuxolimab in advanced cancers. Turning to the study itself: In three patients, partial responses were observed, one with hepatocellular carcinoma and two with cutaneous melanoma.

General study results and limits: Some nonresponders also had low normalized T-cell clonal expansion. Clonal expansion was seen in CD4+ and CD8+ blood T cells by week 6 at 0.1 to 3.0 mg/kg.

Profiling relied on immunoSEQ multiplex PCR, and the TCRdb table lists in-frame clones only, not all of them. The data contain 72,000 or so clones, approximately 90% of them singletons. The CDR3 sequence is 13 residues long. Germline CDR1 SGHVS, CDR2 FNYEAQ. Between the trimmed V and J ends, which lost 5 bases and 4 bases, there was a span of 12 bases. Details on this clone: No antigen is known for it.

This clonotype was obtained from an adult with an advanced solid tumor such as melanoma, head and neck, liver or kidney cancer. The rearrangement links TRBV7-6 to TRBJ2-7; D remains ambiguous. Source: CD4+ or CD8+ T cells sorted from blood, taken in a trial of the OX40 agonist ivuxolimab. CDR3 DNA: TGTGCCAGCAGCGCACAGCCATTGTACGAGCAGTACTTC. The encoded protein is CASSAQPLYEQYF.